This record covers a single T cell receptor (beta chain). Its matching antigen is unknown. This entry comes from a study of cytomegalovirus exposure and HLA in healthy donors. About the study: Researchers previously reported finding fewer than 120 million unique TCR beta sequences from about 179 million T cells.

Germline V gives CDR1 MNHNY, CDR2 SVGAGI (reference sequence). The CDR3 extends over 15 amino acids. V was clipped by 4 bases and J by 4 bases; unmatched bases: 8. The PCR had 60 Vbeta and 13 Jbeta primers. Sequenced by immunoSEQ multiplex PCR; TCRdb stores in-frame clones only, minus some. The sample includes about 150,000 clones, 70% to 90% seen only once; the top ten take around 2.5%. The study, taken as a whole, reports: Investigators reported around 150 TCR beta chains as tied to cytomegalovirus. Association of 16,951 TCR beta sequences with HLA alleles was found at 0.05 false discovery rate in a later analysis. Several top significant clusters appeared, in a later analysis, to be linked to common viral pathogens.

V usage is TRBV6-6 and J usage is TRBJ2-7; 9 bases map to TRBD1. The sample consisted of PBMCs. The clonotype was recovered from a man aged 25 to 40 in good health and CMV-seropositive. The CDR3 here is CASSSIRDRVYEQYV. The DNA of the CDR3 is TGTGCCAGCAGTTCGATCCGGGACAGGGTTTACGAGCAGTACGTC.